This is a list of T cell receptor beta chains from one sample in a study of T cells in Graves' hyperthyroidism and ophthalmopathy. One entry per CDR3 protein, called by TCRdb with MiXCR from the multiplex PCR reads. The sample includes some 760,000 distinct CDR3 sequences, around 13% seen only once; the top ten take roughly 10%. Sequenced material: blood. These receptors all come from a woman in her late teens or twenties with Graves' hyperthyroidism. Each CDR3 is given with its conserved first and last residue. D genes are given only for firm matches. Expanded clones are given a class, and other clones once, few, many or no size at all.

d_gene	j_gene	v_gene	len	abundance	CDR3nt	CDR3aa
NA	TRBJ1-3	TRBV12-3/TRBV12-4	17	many	TGTGCCAGCAGGCCCAAGGCCCGGGGCAAAGCTGGAAACACCATATATTTT	CASRPKARGKAGNTIYF
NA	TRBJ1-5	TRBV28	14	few	TGTGCCAGCAGCGTCCTCAGGGGAATCCAGCCCCAGCATTTT	CASSVLRGIQPQHF
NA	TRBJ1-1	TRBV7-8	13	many	TGTGCCAGCAGCTTTCTATGGGGAACTGAAGCTTTCTTT	CASSFLWGTEAFF
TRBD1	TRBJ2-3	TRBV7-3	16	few	TGTGCCAGCGCCGCGTCGGGACAGGGAAGTGCAGATACGCAGTATTTT	CASAASGQGSADTQYF
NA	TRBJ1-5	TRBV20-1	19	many	TGCAGTGCTAGAGCCGTCAAATCCGGGGGAGGAGACAGCAATCAGCCCCAGCATTTT	CSARAVKSGGGDSNQPQHF
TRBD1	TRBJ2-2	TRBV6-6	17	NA	TGTGCCAGCAGTTACTCAGGGACAGGGGGGAACACCGGGGAGCTGTTTTTT	CASSYSGTGGNTGELFF
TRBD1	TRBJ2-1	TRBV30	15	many	TGTGCCTGGAGTGTAGGGACAGGGGCTCCAAATGAGCAGTTCTTC	CAWSVGTGAPNEQFF
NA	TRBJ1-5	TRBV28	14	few	TGTGCCAGCAGTTTAGACAGTTCTGTTGGGCCCCAGCATTTT	CASSLDSSVGPQHF
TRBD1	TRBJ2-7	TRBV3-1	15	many	TGTGCCAGCAGCCAAGCCCTGGACAGGGTAAACGAGCAGTACTTC	CASSQALDRVNEQYF
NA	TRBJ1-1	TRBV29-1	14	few	TGCAGCGTTGAGGTCGCGGGTGTGAACACTGAAGCTTTCTTT	CSVEVAGVNTEAFF
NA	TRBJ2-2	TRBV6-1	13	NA	TGTGCCAGCATGGGACCGAACACCGGGGAGCTGTTTTTT	CASMGPNTGELFF
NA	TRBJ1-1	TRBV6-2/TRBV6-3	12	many	TGTGCCAGCAGGACAACAGGAACGGAAGCTTTCTTT	CASRTTGTEAFF
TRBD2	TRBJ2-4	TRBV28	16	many	TGTGCCAGCACCCCGAAGAGACTAGCGGCCAAAAACATTCAGTACTTC	CASTPKRLAAKNIQYF
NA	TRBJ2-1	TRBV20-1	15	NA	TGCAGTGCTAGCCCCTTGGCGGGCCGCTACAATGAGCAGTTCTTC	CSASPLAGRYNEQFF
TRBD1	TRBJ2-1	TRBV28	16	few	TGTGCCAGCACCCCCTTTTCGGGACAGGGGATTAATGAGCAGTTCTTC	CASTPFSGQGINEQFF
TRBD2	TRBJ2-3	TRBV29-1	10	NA	TGCAGCTTCCGGACTAGGGCGCAGTATTTT	CSFRTRAQYF
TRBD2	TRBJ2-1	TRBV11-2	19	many	TGTGCCAGCAGCTTACGTCTTAAAGGGGGACTAGCGGGAGAAGATGAGCAGTTCTTC	CASSLRLKGGLAGEDEQFF
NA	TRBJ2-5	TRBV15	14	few	TGTGCCACCAGCTCTCGACCGGAGGAAGAGACCCAGTACTTC	CATSSRPEEETQYF
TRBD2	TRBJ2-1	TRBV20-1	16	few	TGCAGTGCCTTGACTTGGACTAGCGGACTATACAATGAGCAGTTCTTC	CSALTWTSGLYNEQFF
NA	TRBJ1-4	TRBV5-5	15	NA	TGTGCCAGCAGCTTCGGGACCAGGCCTAATGAAAAACTGTTTTTT	CASSFGTRPNEKLFF
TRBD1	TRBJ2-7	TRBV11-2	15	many	TGTGCCAGCAGCTTCTGGACAGGGGGCGGCTACGAGCAGTACTTC	CASSFWTGGGYEQYF
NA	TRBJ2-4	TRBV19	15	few	TGTGCCAGTAGTCCCAGGTTACTATCGGCGGACATTCAGTACTTC	CASSPRLLSADIQYF
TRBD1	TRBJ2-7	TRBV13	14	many	TGTGCCAGCAGCTTAAGAGAGACAGGGGACGAGCAGTACTTC	CASSLRETGDEQYF
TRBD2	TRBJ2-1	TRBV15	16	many	TGTGCCACCAGCAGAGTTATTAGCGGGAGACGTAATGAGCAGTTCTTC	CATSRVISGRRNEQFF
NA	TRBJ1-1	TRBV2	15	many	TGTGCCAGCAGTAGGTTACAGGGCATGAACACTGAAGCTTTCTTT	CASSRLQGMNTEAFF
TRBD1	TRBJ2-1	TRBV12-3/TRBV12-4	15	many	TGTGCCAGCAGTTTTAGACAGGGGGCGGGTGATGAGCAGTTCTTC	CASSFRQGAGDEQFF